This TCR delta chain was found in a study of gamma-delta T cells after stem cell transplantation. Germline loops: CDR1 GEAIGNYY, CDR2 EKD. With V trimmed by 7 bases and J by 5 bases, 14 bases remained unmatched. The CDR3 has 15 residues. TCRdb reprocessed the RT-PCR reads using CATT. The sample lists 2,000 to 2,500 delta-chain clones, roughly two fifths occurring once. The TCR originated in a human donor. It is not recorded whose cells these are; they may come from a transplant donor. Sequenced material: gamma-delta T cells. The chain joins TRDV2 to TRDJ1, with 8 nucleotides matching TRDD3. The CDR3 sequence is CACDSLGDPRDKLIF. The CDR3 nucleotides read TGTGCCTGCGACTCGCTGGGGGACCCGAGGGATAAACTCATCTTT.